Listed below are T cell receptor beta chains from one sample, sequenced in a study of cytomegalovirus exposure and HLA in healthy donors. Profiled with immunoSEQ multiplex PCR; TCRdb holds only in-frame clones, not every one. The repertoire includes approximately 150,000 clones, about 74% of them detected once, and about an eighth sits in the top ten. The source material was PBMCs. The source of these receptors is a man aged 35-49 years in good health and CMV-seropositive. CDR3s include the opening cysteine and the closing phenylalanine or tryptophan. The D gene is left open where the match is weak. Clone size is shown for a subset of rows, as once, few, many or a class of expanded clone.

D: -
V: TRBV5-6
size: -
J: TRBJ1-3
DNA: TGTGCCAGCAGCGCGTCTGGAAACACCATATATTTT
CDR3: CASSASGNTIYF

D: -
V: TRBV4-1
size: -
J: TRBJ1-4
DNA: TGCGCCAGCAGCCTTACGGGCGGACAGATTAATGAAAAACTGTTTTTT
CDR3: CASSLTGGQINEKLFF

D: -
V: TRBV9
size: once
J: TRBJ2-2
DNA: TGTGCCAGCAGCGCAGACAGCAACACCGGGGAGCTGTTTTTT
CDR3: CASSADSNTGELFF

D: -
V: TRBV5-6
size: -
J: TRBJ1-2
DNA: TGTGCCAGCAGCTTGGCCCAGGCTATTGGCGGCTACACCTTC
CDR3: CASSLAQAIGGYTF

D: TRBD2
V: TRBV18
size: -
J: TRBJ2-1
DNA: TGTGCCAGCTCCCTCGGACTAGCGGGACCAAATGAGCAGTTCTTC
CDR3: CASSLGLAGPNEQFF

D: -
V: TRBV6-5
size: -
J: TRBJ1-5
DNA: TGTGCCAGCAGTTACAGGGAGGACAGCAATCAGCCCCAGCATTTT
CDR3: CASSYREDSNQPQHF

D: TRBD2
V: TRBV11-1
size: -
J: TRBJ2-7
DNA: TGTGCCAGCAGCCCGGGACTAGCGGGGGCCCTCAGCTCCTACGAGCAGTACTTC
CDR3: CASSPGLAGALSSYEQYF

D: TRBD1
V: TRBV28
size: -
J: TRBJ1-1
DNA: TGTGCCAGCCAGTTCAGGGGGCTGGACACTGAAGCTTTCTTT
CDR3: CASQFRGLDTEAFF

D: -
V: TRBV7-9
size: few
J: TRBJ2-5
DNA: TGTGCCAGCAGCTTAGGGAGGGAGACCCAGTACTTC
CDR3: CASSLGRETQYF

D: -
V: TRBV11-2
size: -
J: TRBJ2-6
DNA: TGTGCCAGCAGCTTAGTAGCGAGCTCTGGGGCCAACGTCCTGACTTTC
CDR3: CASSLVASSGANVLTF

D: TRBD2
V: TRBV19
size: -
J: TRBJ2-3
DNA: TGTGCCAGTAGTCCAATAGTGGGGACTAGCGGGAGTAGAACAGATACGCAGTATTTT
CDR3: CASSPIVGTSGSRTDTQYF

D: -
V: TRBV6-5
size: -
J: TRBJ2-7
DNA: TGTGCCAGCAGTGCGCCCCAGCGCGGTAGCGAGCAGTACTTC
CDR3: CASSAPQRGSEQYF

D: -
V: TRBV19
size: -
J: TRBJ1-5
DNA: TGTGCCAGTAGTAAACTGGTAGGCAGGGCTAGCAATCAGCCCCAGCATTTT
CDR3: CASSKLVGRASNQPQHF